Sequencing of this T cell receptor beta chain was carried out in a study of read filtering for tumor transcriptome and immune sequencing. Study information: After DNase treatment, RNA was made into whole-transcriptome libraries.

Germline V gene lookup returns CDR1 SGHRS and CDR2 YFSETQ. Deletions cut 4 bases from V and 0 bases from J, with 7 bases between. The CDR3 loop spans 13 amino acids. The library was built from roughly 400 ng RNA with molecular barcoded adaptors for alpha/delta and beta/gamma chains. TCRdb fed the reads into MiXCR, producing one record per CDR3 protein. Of 15,000 to 20,000 distinct CDR3 sequences in the sample, around 20% are singletons; the top ten hold around 24%. The chain carries TRBV5-1 and TRBJ1-1; D ambiguous. The sequenced sample was a population of CD138-negative cells sorted from bone marrow. The TCR sequence derives from a donor older than 35 with multiple myeloma. This CDR3 reads CASSRGLNTEAFF. The CDR3 nucleotides are TGCGCCAGCAGCCGCGGTTTGAACACTGAAGCTTTCTTT. Filled out from reference TRBV5-1 and TRBJ1-1, the complete variable domain reads KAGVTQTPRYLIKTRGQQVTLSCSPISGHRSVSWYQQTPGQGLQFLFEYFSETQRNKGNFPGRFSGRQFSNSRSEMNVSTLELGDSALYLCASSRGLNTEAFFGQGTRLTVV.